The 29 T cell receptor beta chains below come from one sample, sequenced in a study of PD-1 blockade in classical Hodgkin lymphoma. Sequenced by immunoSEQ multiplex PCR; TCRdb stores in-frame clones only, minus some. In the table there are about 58,000 clones, roughly 90% of which are singletons. Every single patient, without exception, relapsed after autologous stem cell transplantation, and brentuximab vedotin exposure varied. The sample in question was peripheral blood mononuclear cells (PBMCs), obtained before the second cycle of nivolumab. Receptors originate from a human donor with classical Hodgkin lymphoma.

This clone is medium-sized (0.01 to 0.1%) by share. The chain recombines TRBV6-5 with TRBJ2-7, with no clear D. The CDR3 has 12 amino acids. Trimming took off 2 bases at V and 6 bases at J, with 8 bases between the two ends. CDR1 is MNHEY, CDR2 SVGAGI, per germline. The CDR3 nucleotides read TGTGCCAGCAGTTACGAAGGACGCGAGCAGTACTTC. Translated, it gives CASSYEGREQYF.

The chain employs TRBV19 and TRBJ1-4; a weak D match, TRBD1 (5 bases). Looked up from germline, CDR1 is LNHDA and CDR2 is SQIVND (reference sequence). The CDR3 contains 14 residues. Deletions cut 7 bases from V and 6 bases from J, with 15 bases between. CDR3 loop: CASIDRGGDEKLFF. CDR3 nucleotides: TGTGCCAGTATTGATAGGGGAGGCGATGAAAAACTGTTTTTT.

This clone was seen just once. The chain links TRBV4-2 to TRBJ2-3; D uncertain. The V gene's germline CDR1 is LGHNA and CDR2 YNFKEQ. The CDR3 is 16 amino acids. V lost 0 bases, J lost 2 bases, and 12 bases lay in between. CDR3 in DNA: TGTGCCAGCAGCCAAGAAAAAGGTCTCCTCACAGATACGCAGTATTTT. Its protein is CASSQEKGLLTDTQYF.

The chain combines TRBV7-9 with TRBJ1-4; possibly TRBD1 for D (5 bases). Germline loops: CDR1 SEHNR, CDR2 FQNEAQ (reference sequence). The CDR3 runs 14 residues. V lost 3 bases and J lost 7, with 12 bases in between. The CDR3 is CASSFGAQFEKLFF. The CDR3 coding sequence is TGTGCCAGCAGCTTCGGGGCTCAGTTTGAAAAACTGTTTTTT. Based on the CDR3 plus reference TRBV7-9 and TRBJ1-4, the full variable domain is DTGVSQNPRHKITKRGQNVTFRCDPISEHNRLYWYRQTLGQGPEFLTYFQNEAQLEKSRLLSDRFSAERPKGSFSTLEIQRTEQGDSAMYLCASSFGAQFEKLFFGSGTQLSVL.

The V gene is TRBV11-1, the J gene TRBJ2-6, with unresolved D. V was pared by 4 bases and J by 7 bases, with 8 bases between. The CDR3 is 13 residues long. Germline lookup yields CDR1 SGHAT and CDR2 FQDESV (reference sequence). The DNA of the CDR3 is TGTGCCAGCAGCTCCCAAGCTGCCAACGTCCTGACTTTC. Protein sequence: CASSSQAANVLTF.

This chain links TRBV5-4 with TRBJ2-7; D possibly corresponds to TRBD1 (5 bases). The CDR3 is made up of 15 amino acids. Germline V gene lookup returns CDR1 SGHNT and CDR2 YYREEE (reference sequence). V was pared by 0 bases and J by 0 bases, with 10 bases between. This CDR3 reads CASSLGGVHSYEQYF. CDR3 DNA sequence: TGTGCCAGCAGCTTGGGGGGCGTCCACTCCTACGAGCAGTACTTC.

The gene calls are TRBV6-5 and TRBJ1-3; 7 nucleotides line up with TRBD1. Trimming took 3 bases from V and 4 from J; bases not matched to a gene: 6. The CDR3 totals 15 residues. Germline V gene data show CDR1 as MNHEY and CDR2 as SVGAGI. The CDR3, as DNA: TGTGCCAGCAGTTATGGGACAGCGTCGGGAAACACCATATATTTT. Its translation: CASSYGTASGNTIYF.

The CDR3 nucleotides read TGTGCCAGCAGCTCCTCCCCAGCGGGACAGGGGAATGAGCAGTTCTTC. Protein: CASSSSPAGQGNEQFF. The chain has TRBV9 and TRBJ2-1, with 10 bases aligning to TRBD1. Germline V lookup: CDR1 SGDLS, CDR2 YYNGEE. With 4 bases clipped from V and 7 bases from J, the junction kept 11 bases outside the gene matches. CDR3 length: 16 amino acids.

The chain combines TRBV7-3 with TRBJ2-2; 8 bases map to TRBD2. This CDR3 is 15 amino acids long. Germline CDR1 reads SGHTA; CDR2 reads FQGTGA. V lost 5 bases to trimming and J lost 5 bases; unmatched junction nucleotides: 7. As DNA, the CDR3 is TGTGCCAGCAGCCCGGGGGGGCCCTCGACCGGGGAGCTGTTTTTT. Translating it yields CASSPGGPSTGELFF. Together with reference TRBV7-3 and TRBJ2-2, the CDR3 gives the full variable domain: GAGVSQTPSNKVTEKGKYVELRCDPISGHTALYWYRQSLGQGPEFLIYFQGTGAADDSGLPNDRFFAVRPEGSVSTLKIQRTERGDSAVYLCASSPGGPSTGELFFGEGSRLTVL.

The genes are TRBV6-5 and TRBJ2-3; D is undetermined. The germline V gene encodes CDR1 MNHEY and CDR2 SVGAGI. Deletions cut 4 bases from V and 8 bases from J, with 13 bases between. CDR3 length equals 13 residues. This CDR3 reads CASSSPGSSTQYF. In DNA, the CDR3 is TGTGCCAGCAGTTCCCCGGGCTCATCTACGCAGTATTTT.

The rearrangement links TRBV5-1 to TRBJ2-3; D is possibly TRBD2 (7 bases). The V and J ends lost 6 bases and 1 base respectively, with 24 bases between them. The length of the CDR3 is 18 residues. CDR1 is SGHRS and CDR2 is YFSETQ in the germline V gene. CDR3 loop: CASKRGGLGSGGTDTQYF. CDR3 DNA: TGCGCCAGCAAAAGGGGGGGTTTAGGATCGGGAGGCACAGATACGCAGTATTTT.

This chain joins TRBV19 and TRBJ2-2; 7 nucleotides match TRBD2. The CDR3 runs 17 residues. The trim removed 0 bases at V and 5 bases at J, leaving 9 bases unmatched. Germline V gene lookup returns CDR1 LNHDA and CDR2 SQIVND (reference sequence). This CDR3 reads CASSIDSGLAVTGELFF. For the CDR3, the DNA is TGTGCCAGTAGTATAGATAGTGGTCTAGCGGTGACCGGGGAGCTGTTTTTT. Together with reference TRBV19 and TRBJ2-2, the CDR3 gives the full variable domain: DGGITQSPKYLFRKEGQNVTLSCEQNLNHDAMYWYRQDPGQGLRLIYYSQIVNDFQKGDIAEGYSVSREKKESFPLTVTSAQKNPTAFYLCASSIDSGLAVTGELFFGEGSRLTVL.

V usage is TRBV27 and J usage is TRBJ2-6; D is uncertain. In germline, CDR1 is MNHEY, CDR2 SMNVEV (reference sequence). The V and J ends lost 7 bases and 0 bases respectively, with 13 bases between them. This CDR3 spans 16 amino acids. In DNA, the CDR3 is TGTGCCAGCAAGGAAGTCTTCGACTCTGGGGCCAACGTCCTGACTTTC. Protein sequence: CASKEVFDSGANVLTF. Supplemented by reference TRBV27 and TRBJ2-6, the full variable domain reads EAQVTQNPRYLITVTGKKLTVTCSQNMNHEYMSWYRQDPGLGLRQIYYSMNVEVTDKGDVPEGYKVSRKEKRNFPLILESPSPNQTSLYFCASKEVFDSGANVLTFGAGSRLTVL.

The V gene is TRBV2, the J gene TRBJ2-1, with D perhaps TRBD1 (6 bases). The V and J ends lost 4 bases and 1 base respectively, with 11 bases between them. The CDR3 is 15 residues long. Germline V gives CDR1 SNHLY, CDR2 FYNNEI. In DNA form, the CDR3 reads TGTGCCAGCAGTGTGGACAGAGGTTCCTACAATGAGCAGTTCTTC. Its translation is CASSVDRGSYNEQFF.

This chain joins TRBV6-6 and TRBJ2-3; a possible D gene is TRBD1 (5 bases). The CDR3 runs 13 residues. Germline-derived CDR1 and CDR2 are MNHNY and SVGAGI (reference sequence). Deletions cut 6 bases from V and 6 bases from J, with 13 bases between. CDR3: CASSIPGSDTQYF. As DNA, the CDR3 is TGTGCCAGCAGCATACCAGGGTCCGATACGCAGTATTTT.

This chain uses TRBV19 with TRBJ1-1; D gene uncertain. The CDR3 contains 12 residues. Germline values: CDR1 LNHDA, CDR2 SQIVND (reference sequence). The V gene lost 9 bases and the J gene lost 3 bases, with 11 bases spanning the gap. The CDR3, as DNA: TGTGCCAGCGACCTACCTGACACTGAAGCTTTCTTT. It specifies CASDLPDTEAFF.

The chain carries TRBV27 and TRBJ2-3; 10 positions agree with TRBD1. The CDR3 contains 16 residues. The V gene end was trimmed by 3 bases and the J gene end by 1 base; junction bases not matched to a gene: 4. Germline CDR1 is MNHEY and CDR2 is SMNVEV (reference sequence). Here the CDR3 DNA reads TGTGCCAGCAGTTTGACCGGGACAGGGGGCACAGATACGCAGTATTTT. It codes for CASSLTGTGGTDTQYF.

A single count supports this clone. The gene calls are TRBV29-1 and TRBJ1-2, with D perhaps TRBD1 (5 bases). The V and J ends lost 7 bases and 4 bases respectively, with 16 bases between them. This CDR3 is built from 13 residues. In germline, CDR1 is SQVTM, CDR2 ANQGSEA. The DNA of the CDR3 is TGCAGCGCCGACTGGGGGGGAGGCTATGGCTACACCTTC. It codes for CSADWGGGYGYTF.

This clone was observed a few times. The chain's CDR3 is CASSLLTGGNYGYTF. The CDR3 bases are TGTGCCAGCAGTTTACTCACAGGGGGCAATTATGGCTACACCTTC. The chain uses TRBV27 and TRBJ1-2; 9 bases align to TRBD1. Germline assignment: CDR1 MNHEY and CDR2 SMNVEV (reference sequence). The CDR3 totals 15 residues. J lost 5 bases, V lost 2 bases, and 6 bases had no gene match.

This sequence joins TRBV28 and TRBJ2-7; TRBD1 matches 7 bases. Germline V gene lookup returns CDR1 MDHEN and CDR2 SYDVKM. This CDR3 comprises 12 residues. J was trimmed by 0 bases and V by 10 bases; bases with no gene match: 3. Written as DNA, the CDR3 is TGTGCCACGGACAGGTCCTCCTACGAGCAGTACTTC. Residues: CATDRSSYEQYF.

CDR3 loop: CASNDRVGYTF. The CDR3 DNA reads TGTGCCAGCAATGACAGGGTCGGCTACACCTTC. The rearrangement joins TRBV6-5 to TRBJ1-2, with 7 bases matching TRBD1. The germline CDR1 and CDR2 sequences are MNHEY and SVGAGI. With V trimmed by 7 bases and J by 8 bases, 4 bases remained unmatched. The CDR3 consists of 11 residues.

The V call is TRBV28, the J call TRBJ2-5; D gene uncertain. In germline, CDR1 is MDHEN, CDR2 SYDVKM. The length of the CDR3 is 15 residues. V dropped 5 bases and J dropped 3 bases, with 16 bases sitting between them. Here the CDR3 DNA reads TGTGCCAGCAGTCCCCCGTTGGGCGGCGAAGAGACCCAGTACTTC. Amino acid sequence: CASSPPLGGEETQYF.

This clone was recorded only once. The CDR3 spells CATSRAQSRDRGRGTGELFF. The CDR3 DNA follows: TGTGCCACCAGCAGAGCTCAGTCCCGGGACAGGGGACGGGGCACCGGGGAGCTGTTTTTT. The rearrangement uses TRBV15 and TRBJ2-2; TRBD1 matches at 10 bases. This CDR3 spans 20 amino acids. CDR1 LNHNV and CDR2 YYDKDF come from the germline V gene (reference sequence). V gave up 1 base and J gave up 4 bases; unmatched junction bases: 15. Drawing the rest from reference TRBV15 and TRBJ2-2, the complete variable domain is DAMVIQNPRYQVTQFGKPVTLSCSQTLNHNVMYWYQQKSSQAPKLLFHYYDKDFNNEADTPDNFQSRRPNTSFCFLDIRSPGLGDTAMYLCATSRAQSRDRGRGTGELFFGEGSRLTVL.

The chain couples TRBV2 to TRBJ2-2; the match to TRBD1 covers 10 bases. The germline V gene encodes CDR1 SNHLY and CDR2 FYNNEI. This CDR3 region has 13 residues. Trimming at V came to 10 bases and at J to 4 bases, leaving 3 bases not matched to a gene. This chain's CDR3 is CATRQGATGELFF. The CDR3 DNA reads TGTGCCACCCGACAGGGGGCCACCGGGGAGCTGTTTTTT. Full variable domain (rest looked up from reference TRBV2 and TRBJ2-2): EPEVTQTPSHQVTQMGQEVILRCVPISNHLYFYWYRQILGQKVEFLVSFYNNEISEKSEIFDDQFSVERPDGSNFTLKIRSTKLEDSAMYFCATRQGATGELFFGEGSRLTVL.

The chain links TRBV6-5 to TRBJ2-7; weak D call: TRBD1 (5 bases). Between the trimmed V and J ends, which lost 0 bases and 4 bases, there was a span of 10 bases. This CDR3 has 14 amino acids. Germline V gene lookup returns CDR1 MNHEY and CDR2 SVGAGI. CDR3 DNA sequence: TGTGCCAGCAGTTACTCGGGGCCGGCGTACGAGCAGTACTTC. It specifies CASSYSGPAYEQYF.

The genes are TRBV7-9 and TRBJ2-7, with 15 nucleotides matching TRBD2. Looked up from germline, CDR1 is SEHNR and CDR2 is FQNEAQ (reference sequence). The CDR3 loop spans 17 amino acids. V lost 4 bases and J lost 2; bases outside the gene matches: 6. CDR3 coding DNA: TGTGCCAGCAGCTCCCTGGGACTAGCGGGAGGCCCCTACGAGCAGTACTTC. It codes for CASSSLGLAGGPYEQYF.

The chain recombines TRBV5-1 with TRBJ1-1; no definite D call. V was clipped by 2 bases and J by 4 bases, with 12 bases between them. The CDR3 sequence is 14 residues long. CDR1 SGHRS and CDR2 YFSETQ come from the germline V gene. Written as DNA, the CDR3 is TGCGCCAGCAGCTTCAATGGCGGGTTCACTGAAGCTTTCTTT. Protein sequence: CASSFNGGFTEAFF.

The rearrangement joins TRBV6-5 to TRBJ1-1; D uncertain. This CDR3 has 14 residues. Trimming removed 2 bases from V and 1 base from J, with 8 bases in between. CDR1 is MNHEY, CDR2 SVGAGI, per germline. The DNA of the CDR3 is TGTGCCAGCAGTTACCGTTCTTCGAACACTGAAGCTTTCTTT. Its translation: CASSYRSSNTEAFF.

This rearrangement joins TRBV7-9 to TRBJ2-1, with 11 bases matching TRBD1. The germline V gene has CDR1 SEHNR and CDR2 FQNEAQ (reference sequence). The CDR3 is 15 amino acids. Germline trimming cut 5 bases from V and 5 bases from J; bases unmatched to any gene: 5. This CDR3 reads CASSTGQGANNEQFF. The CDR3, as DNA: TGTGCCAGCAGCACTGGACAGGGGGCCAACAATGAGCAGTTCTTC.